The 2 T cell receptor beta chains below all came from one sample that was sequenced in a study of T cell responses to AZD1222 COVID-19 vaccine. The table came from immunoSEQ multiplex PCR; TCRdb's copy has only in-frame clones and leaves some out. This sample carries approximately 120,000 clones, about 90% of them seen once, and the ten largest clones take about 4.5%. The specimen was peripheral blood, collected on day 0 of MenACWY control vaccination. The receptors were sampled from an adult in good health.

This chain uses TRBV7-9 with TRBJ2-3; 8 nucleotides align to TRBD2. This CDR3 contains 15 residues. Germline V gives CDR1 SEHNR, CDR2 FQNEAQ (reference sequence). Unmatched junction bases numbered 7, after V lost 2 bases and J lost 6 bases. Here the CDR3 reads CASSLSAGAGDTQYF. DNA for the CDR3: TGTGCCAGCAGCTTATCAGCGGGGGCGGGGGATACGCAGTATTTT.

The chain links TRBV5-1 to TRBJ1-4; the match to TRBD1 covers 9 bases. Trimming at V came to 0 bases and at J to 5 bases, leaving 5 bases not matched to a gene. From germline, CDR1 is SGHRS and CDR2 YFSETQ. The CDR3 covers 16 residues. The CDR3 DNA reads TGCGCCAGCAGCTTGGAACCGGGACAGGGCAATGAAAAACTGTTTTTT. This gives the protein CASSLEPGQGNEKLFF.